This TCR beta chain is drawn from a study of Ad26.COV2.S vaccination and SARS-CoV-2 variants. The wider study: The vaccine Ad26.COV2.S was put into the muscle once, or twice with 56 days between.

Treatment meaning: some 20 received Ad26.COV2.S at low or high dose, single or two shots; roughly five received placebo; per-sample allocation not given. At day 63 after the first vaccine or placebo injection, samples were drawn. At a Boston site, the person donating was an adult of 18-55 years. Repertoires were generated with immunoSEQ multiplex PCR, while TCRdb's copy carries only in-frame clones and drops some. The sample lists around 370,000 clones, 85% occurring once. The germline CDR1 and CDR2 sequences are KGHDR and SFDVKD. The CDR3 runs to 14 residues. V was pared by 4 bases and J by 6 bases, with 4 bases of the junction left unmatched. Of note for this clone: The antigen is unknown.

Overall study findings and caveats: The TCR breadth and depth analyses may have understated or missed part of the total T cell responses. Placebo recipients trailed vaccine recipients in spike-specific TCR breadth.

The source material was peripheral blood, sampled in a trial of Ad26.COV2.S vaccine versus placebo. This receptor was taken from a person aged 18-60 years who received the Ad26.COV2.S COVID-19 vaccine or a placebo. The chain recombines TRBV24-1 with TRBJ2-7; 11 bases are shared with TRBD2. The CDR3 sequence is CATSDASGRSEQYF. The CDR3 coding sequence is TGTGCCACCAGTGACGCTAGCGGGAGGAGCGAGCAGTACTTC.